The 25 T cell receptor beta chains below come from one sample, sequenced in a study of long-term antiretroviral therapy in people with HIV. Researchers ran immunoSEQ v3.0 at survey level. The repertoire was sequenced with immunoSEQ multiplex PCR; TCRdb's copy has only in-frame clones and lacks some. The sample records some 25,000 clones, just under 85% being singletons. The material was unsorted PBMCs, obtained 0.7 years before starting antiretroviral therapy. All receptors come from a man aged 25-40 years with HIV.

The chain employs TRBV6-6 and TRBJ2-5; 11 bases are a match to TRBD2. This CDR3 is built from 16 residues. V lost 2 bases to trimming and J lost 4 bases; unmatched junction nucleotides: 6. CDR1 is MNHNY, CDR2 SVGAGI, per germline (reference sequence). The CDR3 loop reads CASSYGPGLAGETQYF. CDR3 DNA sequence: TGTGCCAGCAGTTACGGTCCTGGACTAGCGGGAGAGACCCAGTACTTC.

This clone was detected once. The chain uses TRBV6-1 and TRBJ2-2; D unclear. Trimming cost V 4 bases and J 6 bases, with 9 bases left between them. Looked up from germline, CDR1 is MNHNS and CDR2 is SASEGT. The CDR3 is 13 amino acids. The CDR3 reads CASSAFESGELFF. For the CDR3, the DNA is TGTGCCAGCAGTGCATTCGAGTCCGGGGAGCTGTTTTTT.

This clone is categorized as medium-sized. The chain carries TRBV9 and TRBJ2-7; tentatively, D is TRBD2 (6 bases). Germline V gives CDR1 SGDLS, CDR2 YYNGEE. The CDR3 sequence is 13 residues long. V gave up 4 bases and J gave up 6 bases, with 14 bases separating them. The CDR3 DNA reads as TGTGCCAGCAGCCCCCAATGGGGAGGCGAGCAGTACTTC. This translates into CASSPQWGGEQYF.

As for this clone: The junction differs from germline at one of its ends, possibly a read error. The V call is TRBV14, the J call TRBJ2-1; no clear D gene. There are 13 residues in the CDR3. CDR1 SGHDN and CDR2 FVKESK come from the germline V gene. The CDR3 protein is CASSQDSYDEQFF. CDR3 nucleotide sequence: TGTGCCAGCAGCCAAGACAGCTACGATGAGCAGTTCTTC.

This sequence joins TRBV15 and TRBJ2-2, with D perhaps TRBD1 (6 bases). V was trimmed by 3 bases and J by 4 bases, leaving 12 bases between them. This CDR3 comprises 15 residues. Germline-derived CDR1 and CDR2 are LNHNV and YYDKDF (reference sequence). The CDR3 bases are TGTGCCACCAGCAGGGTACAGGGCCTCACCGGGGAGCTGTTTTTT. Protein: CATSRVQGLTGELFF.

This chain uses TRBV19 with TRBJ1-5, with 7 bases fitting TRBD1. From germline, CDR1 is LNHDA and CDR2 SQIVND (reference sequence). The CDR3 is 15 amino acids. J gave up 6 bases and V 8 bases, and 13 bases lay outside the gene matches. The CDR3 here is CASSITDRDGQPQHF. In DNA form, the CDR3 reads TGTGCCAGTTCGATCACTGACAGGGACGGTCAGCCCCAGCATTTT.

V and J are TRBV30 and TRBJ2-3; 7 bases line up with TRBD2. CDR1 is GTSNPN and CDR2 is SVGIG in the germline V gene (reference sequence). V trimming: 2 bases; J trimming: 1 base; junction bases outside the gene matches: 6. The CDR3 loop spans 15 amino acids. The CDR3 nucleotides read TGTGCCTGGAGTCAGACTAGCTCGGGCACAGATACGCAGTATTTT. Translation gives CAWSQTSSGTDTQYF.

V gene TRBV7-2 combines with J gene TRBJ1-2; the D gene is possibly TRBD1 (6 bases). V lost 3 bases and J 5 bases, leaving 10 bases between the germline ends. Germline V gene data show CDR1 as SGHTA and CDR2 as FQGNSA. This CDR3 is 13 amino acids long. The CDR3 region has the DNA TGTGCCAGCAGCTTTAGGACAGATTATGGCTACACCTTC. It is translated as CASSFRTDYGYTF.

This chain joins TRBV19 and TRBJ1-1, with TRBD1 identical over 7 bases. V shed 5 bases and J 11 bases; nucleotides not matched to a gene: 20. The CDR3 is 16 amino acids. The germline gives CDR1 LNHDA, CDR2 SQIVND (reference sequence). CDR3 region: CASSLLGETGTRKAFF. The CDR3 DNA reads TGTGCCAGTAGTTTGTTGGGCGAGACAGGGACTCGGAAGGCTTTCTTT.

V gene TRBV7-9 combines with J gene TRBJ1-2; D is unresolved. Germline V lookup: CDR1 SEHNR, CDR2 FQNEAQ (reference sequence). Trimming stripped 1 base from V and 10 bases from J, with 16 bases between. The CDR3 runs 14 residues. The CDR3 sequence is CASSLDPQVRNYTF. The CDR3 DNA sequence: TGTGCCAGCAGCTTAGATCCCCAGGTTAGGAACTACACCTTC.

This clone has a single count. The V call is TRBV2, the J call TRBJ2-1; TRBD2 matches 7 bases. Germline lookup yields CDR1 SNHLY and CDR2 FYNNEI. V lost 6 bases and J lost 6; bases outside the gene matches: 5. This CDR3 is built from 13 residues. The CDR3 region is CASSERGVNEQFF. In DNA form, the CDR3 reads TGTGCCAGCAGCGAGCGGGGCGTCAATGAGCAGTTCTTC.

This chain uses TRBV5-4 with TRBJ2-7; 7 positions agree with TRBD1. Germline CDR1 and CDR2: SGHNT and YYREEE (reference sequence). The ends lost 4 bases at V and 1 base at J; junction bases unmatched: 11. CDR3 length: 16 residues. The CDR3 spells CASSPPGGQSSYEQYF. The CDR3 DNA sequence: TGTGCCAGCAGCCCCCCAGGGGGACAGTCGTCCTACGAGCAGTACTTC.

This chain uses TRBV28 with TRBJ2-5; no reliable D call. This CDR3 has 12 residues. Germline V gene data show CDR1 as MDHEN and CDR2 as SYDVKM. V was clipped by 4 bases and J by 5 bases, with 8 bases between them. CDR3 nucleotide sequence: TGTGCCAGCAGTTCCAACACCGAGACCCAGTACTTC. This translates into CASSSNTETQYF.

The chain joins TRBV28 to TRBJ1-4; possible D gene TRBD1, 6 bases. CDR3 length: 13 residues. Germline assignment: CDR1 MDHEN and CDR2 SYDVKM. Trimming stripped 6 bases from V and 8 bases from J, with 13 bases between. The CDR3 is CASRQGLGEKLFF. In DNA, the CDR3 is TGTGCCAGCAGACAGGGACTCGGGGAAAAACTGTTTTTT.

J is TRBJ2-1 and V is TRBV29-1; TRBD1 is a possible D gene (6 bases). This CDR3 region has 14 residues. The V end lost 7 bases, the J end lost 0 bases, and 13 bases lay between the germline ends. CDR1 is SQVTM and CDR2 is ANQGSEA in the germline V gene. CDR3 DNA: TGCAGCGGCCTGACAGGCCGCTCCTACAATGAGCAGTTCTTC. The encoded protein is CSGLTGRSYNEQFF.

This chain links TRBV6-1 with TRBJ2-2; D is possibly TRBD2 (6 bases). Germline assignment: CDR1 MNHNS and CDR2 SASEGT. Deletions cut 6 bases from V and 1 base from J, with 18 bases between. This CDR3 contains 17 residues. CDR3 amino acids: CASREYPGRLNTGELFF. In DNA form, the CDR3 reads TGTGCCAGCAGGGAATACCCAGGGAGGCTGAACACCGGGGAGCTGTTTTTT.

The chain uses TRBV5-8 and TRBJ1-4, with a tentative D call TRBD1 (5 bases). The CDR3 extends over 15 amino acids. V was cut by 2 bases and J by 7 bases, with 15 bases left in between. The germline gives CDR1 SGHTS, CDR2 YDEGEE. For the CDR3, the DNA is TGTGCCAGCAGCTTAAGGGCAGGGCTAATTGAAAAACTGTTTTTT. Protein sequence: CASSLRAGLIEKLFF.

The J gene is TRBJ1-6, the V gene TRBV6-4, with 11 bases matching TRBD1. The CDR3 consists of 14 residues. V trimming: 2 bases; J trimming: 9 bases; junction bases outside the gene matches: 0. CDR1 is MRHNA and CDR2 is SNTAGT in the germline V gene. Here the CDR3 reads CASSDGTGGSPLHF. DNA for the CDR3: TGTGCCAGCAGTGACGGGACAGGGGGTTCACCCCTCCACTTT.

The sample holds one count of this clone. The V call is TRBV10-3, the J call TRBJ1-2; 7 bases align to TRBD1. The CDR3 has 14 amino acids. The V gene's germline CDR1 is ENHRY and CDR2 SYGVKD. V dropped 5 bases and J dropped 5; count of bases not matched to a gene: 8. DNA of the CDR3: TGTGCCATCAGTAGGGACAGTGAAAGGTATGGCTACACCTTC. This encodes CAISRDSERYGYTF.

The chain is built from TRBV6-1 and TRBJ2-1; 7 positions agree with TRBD1. V shed 4 bases, J shed 4 bases, and the junction held 10 bases outside the gene matches. The CDR3 is made up of 16 amino acids. Germline V gene data show CDR1 as MNHNS and CDR2 as SASEGT. The CDR3 bases are TGTGCCAGCAGTGGGTGGGGGACAGCCACTTACAATGAGCAGTTCTTC. Translating gives CASSGWGTATYNEQFF.

The chain couples TRBV5-1 to TRBJ1-1; 7 nucleotides agree with TRBD1. Germline-derived CDR1 and CDR2 are SGHRS and YFSETQ. With 4 bases clipped from V and 2 bases from J, the junction kept 8 bases outside the gene matches. This CDR3 is built from 15 residues. The CDR3 DNA reads as TGCGCCAGCAGCGGGCAGACAGGGACCAACACTGAAGCTTTCTTT. The encoded protein is CASSGQTGTNTEAFF.

J is TRBJ2-7 and V is TRBV7-8; 12 bases agree with TRBD2. V was clipped by 0 bases and J by 3 bases; unmatched bases: 12. Looked up from germline, CDR1 is SGHVS and CDR2 is FQNEAQ. This CDR3 comprises 19 residues. The chain's CDR3 is CASSLAPLAGGPTVYEQYF. DNA of the CDR3: TGTGCCAGCAGCTTAGCGCCGCTAGCGGGAGGGCCGACCGTCTACGAGCAGTACTTC.

The CDR3 loop is CASKPSVDTQYF. The CDR3 coding sequence is TGCGCCAGCAAACCCTCCGTAGATACGCAGTATTTT. This chain connects TRBV5-1 to TRBJ2-3, with D unclear. V gave up 6 bases and J gave up 5 bases, with 10 bases separating them. This CDR3 region has 12 residues. Germline V lookup: CDR1 SGHRS, CDR2 YFSETQ.

The chain links TRBV5-1 to TRBJ1-1; unclear D gene. The CDR3 contains 15 residues. The V end was cut by 1 base, the J end by 0 bases, with 10 bases between. Germline assignment: CDR1 SGHRS and CDR2 YFSETQ. The CDR3 nucleotides are TGCGCCAGCAGCTTGTCGAGACAACTGAACACTGAAGCTTTCTTT. Its translation is CASSLSRQLNTEAFF.

This chain joins TRBV10-3 and TRBJ2-1; D is undetermined. Germline V CDR1 and CDR2: ENHRY, SYGVKD. This CDR3 spans 15 amino acids. Trimming stripped 2 bases from V and 2 bases from J, with 10 bases between. The CDR3 DNA follows: TGTGCCATCAGTGAGGGGCATCGAACCTACAATGAGCAGTTCTTC. It is translated as CAISEGHRTYNEQFF.